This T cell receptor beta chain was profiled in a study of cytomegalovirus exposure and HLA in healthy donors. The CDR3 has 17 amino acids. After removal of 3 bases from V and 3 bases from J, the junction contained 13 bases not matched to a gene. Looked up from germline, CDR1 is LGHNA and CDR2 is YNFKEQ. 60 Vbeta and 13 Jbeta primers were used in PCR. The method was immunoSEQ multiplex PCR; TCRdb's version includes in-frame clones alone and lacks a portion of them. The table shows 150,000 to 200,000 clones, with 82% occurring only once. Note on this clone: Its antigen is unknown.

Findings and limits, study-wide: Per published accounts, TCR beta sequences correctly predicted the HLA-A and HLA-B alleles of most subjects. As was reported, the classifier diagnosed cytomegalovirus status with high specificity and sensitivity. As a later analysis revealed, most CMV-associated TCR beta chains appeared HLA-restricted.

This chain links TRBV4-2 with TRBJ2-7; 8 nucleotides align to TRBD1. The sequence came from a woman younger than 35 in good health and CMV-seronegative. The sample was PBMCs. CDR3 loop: CASSQAIDRGLGYEQYF. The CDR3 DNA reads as TGTGCCAGCAGCCAGGCGATCGACAGGGGATTAGGCTACGAGCAGTACTTC.